The 9 T cell receptor beta chains given below trace back to one sample, sequenced in a study of blood T cell repertoires in COVID-19. Produced via immunoSEQ multiplex PCR; TCRdb's table is partial and in-frame only. Of 35,000 to 50,000 clones in the sample, approximately 85% were seen once. What was sequenced was peripheral blood. The source of these receptors is a human donor in a cohort sampled during active COVID-19.

The rearrangement links TRBV5-6 to TRBJ1-1; 9 bases fit TRBD1. Losses at the gene ends were 4 bases for V and 1 base for J; bases not matched to a gene: 11. This CDR3 contains 17 residues. Germline V gives CDR1 SGHDT, CDR2 YYEEEE. CDR3 nucleotides: TGTGCCAGCAGCCCCAACAGGGGGCAGGGAGGGAACACTGAAGCTTTCTTT. This sequence encodes CASSPNRGQGGNTEAFF.

The V call is TRBV28, the J call TRBJ1-3, with D uncertain. CDR3 length equals 14 residues. Germline CDR1 MDHEN, CDR2 SYDVKM. With 8 bases removed from V and 4 bases from J, the gap between germline ends came to 15 bases. The CDR3 sequence: CASRGPGKGNTIYF. CDR3 nucleotides: TGTGCCAGCCGAGGCCCGGGGAAAGGAAACACCATATATTTT.

This clone was seen more than once but under ten times. The J gene is TRBJ1-1, the V gene TRBV7-3, with D uncertain. The CDR3 is 16 residues long. Germline CDR1 is SGHTA and CDR2 is FQGTGA. The V end was cut by 3 bases, the J end by 8 bases, with 22 bases between. CDR3 residues: CASSFRGSVGIREAFF. In nucleotides, the CDR3 is TGTGCCAGCAGCTTTCGTGGGAGTGTGGGAATTAGGGAAGCTTTCTTT.

V is TRBV11-1 and J is TRBJ2-5; 16 bases match TRBD2. V shed 8 bases and J 5 bases; nucleotides not matched to a gene: 8. Germline V lookup: CDR1 SGHAT, CDR2 FQDESV (reference sequence). The CDR3 is made up of 16 amino acids. The CDR3, as DNA: TGTGCCAGCGGTCCGGGACTAGCGGGGGGGCAGGAGACCCAGTACTTC. This sequence encodes CASGPGLAGGQETQYF.

V and J are TRBV3-1 (or the pseudogene TRBV3-2) and TRBJ2-2; D call uncertain. Germline V gives CDR1 LGHDT, CDR2 YNNKEL (reference sequence). The CDR3 spans 17 residues. V was cut by 0 bases and J by 6 bases, with 17 bases left in between. The CDR3 nucleotides are TGTGCCAGCAGCCAAGATTGGAACTCGCCTCGGGCCGGGGAGCTGTTTTTT. It is translated as CASSQDWNSPRAGELFF.

CDR3 loop: CASSMRQQGMRPQHF. DNA of the CDR3: TGTGCCAGTAGTATGCGACAACAGGGAATGCGGCCCCAGCATTTT. The genes are TRBV19 and TRBJ1-5; TRBD1 might be the D (6 bases). This CDR3 comprises 15 residues. CDR1 is LNHDA and CDR2 is SQIVND in the germline V gene (reference sequence). V shed 3 bases and J shed 9 bases, with 18 bases lying between them.

J is TRBJ1-5 and V is TRBV28; D is perhaps TRBD1 (6 bases). The germline V and J ends were trimmed by 6 bases and 3 bases, with 18 bases remaining between them. The CDR3 is 16 residues long. Germline lookup yields CDR1 MDHEN and CDR2 SYDVKM. CDR3 protein: CASSPFRGNNNQPQHF. CDR3 in DNA: TGTGCCAGCAGCCCGTTCAGGGGCAATAACAATCAGCCCCAGCATTTT.

The chain joins TRBV3-1 (or the pseudogene TRBV3-2) to TRBJ1-4, with 10 bases aligning to TRBD1. CDR1 is LGHDT, CDR2 YNNKEL, per germline (reference sequence). There are 15 residues in the CDR3. With V trimmed by 3 bases and J by 5 bases, 3 bases remained unmatched. The CDR3 DNA reads TGTGCCAGCAGCCAGGTGACAGGGGGCAATGAAAAACTGTTTTTT. Translation gives CASSQVTGGNEKLFF.

The chain has TRBV6-5 and TRBJ2-7, with 10 bases lining up with TRBD1. The trim removed 5 bases at V and 4 bases at J, leaving 5 bases unmatched. CDR1 is MNHEY, CDR2 SVGAGI, per germline. The CDR3 is 14 amino acids. The CDR3 DNA reads TGTGCCAGCAGTCGACAGGGGGCAGCATACGAGCAGTACTTC. Translating gives CASSRQGAAYEQYF.